One sample yielded the 21 T cell receptor beta chains listed below, sequenced in a study of T cell repertoires in cytomegalovirus infection. TCRdb reprocessed the reads with MiXCR, giving one entry per CDR3 protein. Of 55,000 to 85,000 distinct CDR3 sequences in the sample, just under 4% are singletons; the top ten hold approximately 20%. Sequenced material: PBMCs. The receptors shown here come from a human donor in good health (CMV status not recorded). Some clones in this sample may be carry-over from other donors' samples.

This clonotype was recorded many times. The genes are TRBV7-2 and TRBJ2-7, with no clear D. The V gene's germline CDR1 is SGHTA and CDR2 FQGNSA. The CDR3 runs 11 residues. V was shortened by 2 bases and J by 5 bases, with 4 bases between the two germline ends. CDR3 sequence reads: CASSLFHEQYF. CDR3 in DNA: TGTGCCAGCAGCTTATTCCACGAGCAGTACTTC.

This clonotype has a count of ten or more. One junction end disagrees with the germline gene, perhaps due to a read error. J is TRBJ1-4 and V is TRBV4-3; D is undetermined. The CDR3 is 15 amino acids. Germline CDR1 is LGHNA and CDR2 is YSLEER. The DNA for the CDR3 is TGCGCCAGCAACCAAGTATTGGGGACTAATGAAAAACTGTTTTTT. This translates into CASNQVLGTNEKLFF.

This clonotype was picked up many times. The rearrangement joins TRBV7-6 to TRBJ2-5; 7 bases line up with TRBD2. J gave up 3 bases and V 3 bases, and 1 base lay outside the gene matches. The CDR3 is made up of 13 amino acids. Germline assignment: CDR1 SGHVS and CDR2 FNYEAQ. The DNA of the CDR3 is TGTGCCAGCAGCTTGACTAGCAAAGAGACCCAGTACTTC. Translated, it gives CASSLTSKETQYF.

This clonotype was counted at least ten times. CDR3 loop: CASSLLSGIYNEQFF. Here the CDR3 DNA reads TGTGCCAGCAGTTTGCTTAGCGGAATATACAATGAGCAGTTCTTC. This chain joins TRBV27 and TRBJ2-1; a weak D match, TRBD2 (6 bases). CDR3 length equals 15 residues. V gave up 3 bases and J gave up 4 bases, with 13 bases separating them. CDR1 and CDR2 (germline): MNHEY, SMNVEV (reference sequence).

This clonotype has a count of ten or more. The chain has TRBV7-3 and TRBJ2-2; 7 positions agree with TRBD1. The CDR3 loop spans 16 amino acids. Trimming removed 2 bases from V and 5 bases from J; junction bases left unmatched: 8. The germline V gene encodes CDR1 SGHTA and CDR2 FQGTGA. The CDR3 DNA is TGTGCCAGCAGCTTATCCCGCAGGGGGAAAACCGGGGAGCTGTTTTTT. Its protein is CASSLSRRGKTGELFF.

In its sample, this clonotype was seen many times. CDR3 DNA sequence: TGTGCCAGCAGCTTCGACAGGGGTGAAGCTTTCTTT. This encodes CASSFDRGEAFF. The chain has TRBV7-3 and TRBJ1-1, with 8 bases matching TRBD1. Germline values: CDR1 SGHTA, CDR2 FQGTGA. The CDR3 runs 12 residues. Unmatched junction bases numbered 1, after V lost 3 bases and J lost 7 bases.

Many counts were recorded for this clonotype. The J gene is TRBJ1-3, the V gene TRBV19, with D uncertain. Trimming stripped 10 bases from V and 0 bases from J, with 16 bases between. Germline CDR1 is LNHDA and CDR2 is SQIVND (reference sequence). The CDR3 loop spans 15 amino acids. CDR3: CATTPARFSGNTIYF. Written as DNA, the CDR3 is TGTGCCACTACTCCGGCCAGGTTCTCTGGAAACACCATATATTTT.

In regard to this clonotype: A much more abundant neighbour one base away suggests this may be a read error. V is TRBV7-8 and J is TRBJ2-1; TRBD1 matches 9 bases. From germline, CDR1 is SGHVS and CDR2 FQNEAQ. Losses at the gene ends were 7 bases for V and 1 base for J; bases not matched to a gene: 23. The CDR3 is 21 amino acids. The CDR3 nucleotides read TGTGCCAGCAAGATAGAGGTTGAGGGACAGGGTGGAAGGAGGTCCTACAATGAGCAGTTCTTC. It encodes CASKIEVEGQGGRRSYNEQFF.

This clonotype was detected ten times or more. The rearrangement joins TRBV7-2 to TRBJ1-3, with 9 bases aligning to TRBD1. The trim removed 7 bases at V and 4 bases at J, leaving 8 bases unmatched. CDR3 length: 15 amino acids. The germline gives CDR1 SGHTA, CDR2 FQGNSA. The CDR3 loop reads CASTQQGAKGNTIYF. DNA for the CDR3: TGTGCCAGCACCCAACAGGGGGCGAAGGGAAACACCATATATTTT.

This clonotype was seen at least ten times. The V call is TRBV7-2, the J call TRBJ2-7; no clear D. Deletions cut 1 base from V and 3 bases from J, with 4 bases between. CDR1 is SGHTA and CDR2 is FQGNSA in the germline V gene. The CDR3 length is 12 residues. The CDR3 loop reads CASSLDHYEQYF. CDR3 bases: TGTGCCAGCAGCTTAGACCACTACGAGCAGTACTTC. Together with reference TRBV7-2 and TRBJ2-7, the CDR3 gives the full variable domain: GAGVSQSPSNKVTEKGKDVELRCDPISGHTALYWYRQSLGQGLEFLIYFQGNSAPDKSGLPSDRFSAERTGGSVSTLTIQRTQQEDSAVYLCASSLDHYEQYFGPGTRLTVT.

This chain uses TRBV7-2 with TRBJ2-1; no reliable D call. The length of the CDR3 is 13 residues. Between the trimmed V and J ends, which lost 1 base and 3 bases, there was a span of 4 bases. Germline V gives CDR1 SGHTA, CDR2 FQGNSA. In DNA, the CDR3 is TGTGCCAGCAGCTTAGGGGACTACAATGAGCAGTTCTTC. Translating gives CASSLGDYNEQFF.

This clonotype was seen ten or more times. The chain is built from TRBV7-2 and TRBJ1-4; 8 positions match TRBD1. Germline CDR1 is SGHTA and CDR2 is FQGNSA. The CDR3 has 14 residues. V dropped 1 base and J dropped 8; count of bases not matched to a gene: 3. CDR3 in DNA: TGTGCCAGCAGCTTAGGGCCAGGGGGCGAAAAACTGTTTTTT. Amino acids: CASSLGPGGEKLFF.

In its sample, this clonotype was seen a few times. The chain is built from TRBV7-2 and TRBJ1-2; maybe TRBD1 (5 bases). Trimming took 4 bases from V and 3 from J, leaving 15 bases between them. The CDR3 is 15 amino acids. CDR1 is SGHTA, CDR2 FQGNSA, per germline. The CDR3 DNA is TGTGCCAGCAGCTCCCCGACTGCGGGGCACTATGGCTACACCTTC. Translating it yields CASSSPTAGHYGYTF.

In this sample, this clonotype turned up many times. CDR3 nucleotide sequence: TGTGCCAGCAGCTTCTACACAGGGTCCCCTTCTGGAAACACCATATATTTT. It is translated as CASSFYTGSPSGNTIYF. This sequence joins TRBV7-2 and TRBJ1-3; D is possibly TRBD1 (6 bases). With 3 bases removed from V and 1 base from J, the gap between germline ends came to 16 bases. From germline, CDR1 is SGHTA and CDR2 FQGNSA. CDR3 length: 17 residues.

This clonotype has a handful of counts. A much larger clone is a single base away; this may be a read error. CDR3 sequence (DNA): TGTGCCAGCAATCTGGCCGACGAAAATATTGAGCAGTTCTTC. As protein: CASNLADENIEQFF. The chain is built from TRBV6-1 and TRBJ2-1; D remains ambiguous. V lost 7 bases and J lost 9, with 19 bases in between. Germline V gives CDR1 MNHNS, CDR2 SASEGT. CDR3 length equals 14 residues.

Ten or more counts support this clonotype. The chain carries TRBV6-1 and TRBJ2-6; no reliable D call. The CDR3 has 17 amino acids. V dropped 5 bases and J dropped 1 base, with 15 bases sitting between them. Germline values: CDR1 MNHNS, CDR2 SASEGT. In DNA form, the CDR3 reads TGTGCCAGCAGTTACTCCCTTACAGAGTCTGGGGCCAACGTCCTGACTTTC. Translating gives CASSYSLTESGANVLTF.

This clonotype was observed many times. The chain links TRBV7-2 to TRBJ1-3; D not certain. Deletions cut 9 bases from V and 0 bases from J, with 6 bases between. CDR3 length: 12 amino acids. Germline V gives CDR1 SGHTA, CDR2 FQGNSA. CDR3 nucleotide sequence: TGTGCCAGTAGGGCCTCTGGAAACACCATATATTTT. Its protein is CASRASGNTIYF. The full variable domain, with the rest looked up from reference TRBV7-2 and TRBJ1-3, is GAGVSQSPSNKVTEKGKDVELRCDPISGHTALYWYRQSLGQGLEFLIYFQGNSAPDKSGLPSDRFSAERTGGSVSTLTIQRTQQEDSAVYLCASRASGNTIYFGEGSWLTVV.

This clonotype was counted many times. The chain couples TRBV7-2 to TRBJ1-4; D gene uncertain. The CDR3 runs 13 residues. V was clipped by 5 bases and J by 8 bases, with 12 bases between them. Germline V gives CDR1 SGHTA, CDR2 FQGNSA. The CDR3 DNA sequence: TGTGCCAGCAGCCCCAGGCTGGCAGAAAAACTGTTTTTT. Translation: CASSPRLAEKLFF.

This clonotype was detected ten times or more. This sequence joins TRBV7-6 and TRBJ1-4; maybe TRBD1 (6 bases). This CDR3 region has 15 residues. CDR1 SGHVS and CDR2 FNYEAQ come from the germline V gene. Deletions cut 2 bases from V and 8 bases from J, with 15 bases between. The CDR3 DNA reads as TGTGCCAGCAGCTTATACCAGGGGCGGGAGGAAAAACTGTTTTTT. It is translated as CASSLYQGREEKLFF.

The chain combines TRBV5-4 with TRBJ2-7; D not resolved. The CDR3 has 15 residues. Trimming stripped 0 bases from V and 2 bases from J, with 12 bases between. The V gene's germline CDR1 is SGHNT and CDR2 YYREEE (reference sequence). CDR3 in amino acids: CASSLAPQKTYEQYF. The DNA of the CDR3 is TGTGCCAGCAGCTTGGCCCCCCAAAAAACCTACGAGCAGTACTTC.

The table lists this clonotype with many counts. This chain connects TRBV6-2 or TRBV6-3 to TRBJ2-3, with TRBD2 matching over 9 bases. V shed 8 bases and J 7 bases; nucleotides not matched to a gene: 13. This CDR3 has 15 residues. The V gene's germline CDR1 is MNHEY and CDR2 SVGEGT. As DNA, the CDR3 is TGTGCCAGCCGCTTGTCGGCGGGGGGGCCAAATACGCAGTATTTT. Translated: CASRLSAGGPNTQYF.